The 16 T cell receptor beta chains in this list originate from one sample, sequenced in a study of T cells of healthy individuals. TCRdb processed the 5' RACE reads anew with MiXCR; each CDR3 protein has one entry. Among about 53,000 distinct CDR3 sequences, 14% to 15% were seen once, and the ten largest hold 15% to 20%. These receptors came from a human donor in good health.

This clonotype was counted many times. This CDR3 reads CASSYGRGSYEQYF. The CDR3 DNA reads as TGTGCCAGCAGTTACGGGCGTGGGAGCTACGAGCAGTACTTC. The chain recombines TRBV27 with TRBJ2-7, with a weak D call TRBD2 (5 bases). The ends were cut back, 4 bases at V and 3 bases at J, with 13 bases in the middle. CDR3 length equals 14 residues. Germline loops: CDR1 MNHEY, CDR2 SMNVEV (reference sequence).

This clonotype was detected a few times. The rearrangement joins TRBV27 to TRBJ1-1; no clear D. CDR1 is MNHEY, CDR2 SMNVEV, per germline (reference sequence). V shed 4 bases and J shed 1 base, with 7 bases lying between them. The CDR3 spans 13 residues. CDR3 bases: TGTGCCAGCAGTTGGGCTGGGAACACTGAAGCTTTCTTT. It encodes CASSWAGNTEAFF.

This clonotype was counted between two and nine times. The chain links TRBV30 to TRBJ1-2; tentatively, D is TRBD1 (6 bases). The CDR3 sequence is 13 residues long. Between the trimmed V and J ends, which lost 5 bases and 3 bases, there was a span of 13 bases. Germline assignment: CDR1 GTSNPN and CDR2 SVGIG (reference sequence). Here the CDR3 reads CAWLEGGHYGYTF. The CDR3 coding sequence is TGTGCCTGGCTCGAGGGGGGGCACTATGGCTACACCTTC.

Ten or more counts support this clonotype. The chain couples TRBV7-2 to TRBJ1-5, with D unresolved. This CDR3 region has 14 residues. V lost 4 bases and J lost 3, with 10 bases in between. CDR1 and CDR2 (germline): SGHTA, FQGNSA. The CDR3: CASSSAAVNQPQHF. The CDR3 DNA follows: TGTGCCAGCAGCTCCGCGGCAGTCAATCAGCCCCAGCATTTT. The whole variable domain, filled in from reference TRBV7-2 and TRBJ1-5, reads GAGVSQSPSNKVTEKGKDVELRCDPISGHTALYWYRQSLGQGLEFLIYFQGNSAPDKSGLPSDRFSAERTGGSVSTLTIQRTQQEDSAVYLCASSSAAVNQPQHFGDGTRLSIL.

This clonotype was picked up many times. The rearrangement links TRBV29-1 to TRBJ1-2; maybe TRBD1 (6 bases). Per the germline V gene, CDR1 is SQVTM and CDR2 is ANQGSEA. With 2 bases removed from V and 6 bases from J, the gap between germline ends came to 10 bases. This CDR3 has 12 residues. The CDR3 spells CSVERGAHGYTF. CDR3 coding DNA: TGCAGCGTTGAACGGGGGGCCCATGGCTACACCTTC.

This clonotype was seen ten or more times. The rearrangement joins TRBV5-1 to TRBJ2-2; either TRBD1 or TRBD2 may fit D (7 bases each). The germline CDR1 and CDR2 sequences are SGHRS and YFSETQ. The V end lost 4 bases, the J end lost 0 bases, and 22 bases lay between the germline ends. The CDR3 consists of 19 residues. CDR3 nucleotides: TGCGCCAGCAGCCCCAGGGGGGGCCTTGGCGGCGCGAACACCGGGGAGCTGTTTTTT. Translating gives CASSPRGGLGGANTGELFF.

This clonotype appeared many times. The chain joins TRBV7-9 to TRBJ2-1, with a tentative D call TRBD1 (6 bases). The CDR3 covers 16 residues. Germline V gene lookup returns CDR1 SEHNR and CDR2 FQNEAQ (reference sequence). V shed 2 bases and J shed 4 bases, with 15 bases lying between them. This CDR3 reads CASSLRGTQIYNEQFF. The CDR3 DNA sequence: TGTGCCAGCAGCTTAAGGGGGACACAAATATACAATGAGCAGTTCTTC.

This clonotype was detected many times. The chain links TRBV4-3 to TRBJ1-1, with 7 bases that match TRBD1. CDR1 is LGHNA and CDR2 is YSLEER in the germline V gene. The CDR3 sequence is 17 residues long. The junction had 9 bases not matched to a gene; V was cut back by 0 bases and J by 2 bases. For the CDR3, the DNA is TGCGCCAGCAGCCAAGATTACAGGGGTCATTTCAACACTGAAGCTTTCTTT. This translates into CASSQDYRGHFNTEAFF.

The sample holds many counts of this clonotype. The rearrangement links TRBV7-9 to TRBJ2-7; perhaps TRBD1 as D (6 bases). The germline V gene encodes CDR1 SEHNR and CDR2 FQNEAQ (reference sequence). The CDR3 length is 13 residues. V lost 2 bases to trimming and J lost 3 bases, with 8 bases between them. CDR3 protein: CASSLTGIYEQYF. Written as DNA, the CDR3 is TGTGCCAGCAGCTTAACAGGGATCTACGAGCAGTACTTC.

This clonotype has just a few counts. The V gene is TRBV5-6, the J gene TRBJ2-1; no reliable D call. Germline lookup yields CDR1 SGHDT and CDR2 YYEEEE. V was clipped by 5 bases and J by 4 bases, with 10 bases between them. The CDR3 is 13 residues long. CDR3 DNA: TGTGCCAGCAGTATGACCGAGTACAATGAGCAGTTCTTC. Amino acid sequence: CASSMTEYNEQFF.

This clonotype was counted a few times. The rearrangement links TRBV6-5 to TRBJ2-5; 14 bases fit TRBD2. Germline loops: CDR1 MNHEY, CDR2 SVGAGI. V gave up 6 bases and J gave up 7 bases; unmatched junction bases: 7. The CDR3 has 15 amino acids. The CDR3 sequence: CASSRLAGGGGTQYF. The CDR3 coding sequence is TGTGCCAGCAGCAGACTAGCGGGGGGGGGAGGGACCCAGTACTTC.

This rearrangement joins TRBV14 to TRBJ2-6, with D possibly matching TRBD2 (5 bases). CDR1 and CDR2 from the germline V gene are SGHDN and FVKESK. This CDR3 is built from 17 residues. The V end was cut by 3 bases, the J end by 4 bases, with 16 bases between. The CDR3 nucleotides read TGTGCCAGCAGCCAGGACTGGTCGTTGTCAGGGGCCAACGTCCTGACTTTC. This translates into CASSQDWSLSGANVLTF.

This clonotype was seen a few times. The gene calls are TRBV7-2 and TRBJ1-2; D not certain. The germline V and J ends were trimmed by 5 bases and 0 bases, with 7 bases remaining between them. Germline lookup yields CDR1 SGHTA and CDR2 FQGNSA. The CDR3 extends over 13 amino acids. The CDR3 DNA reads TGTGCCAGCAGCGCAAGAACTAACTATGGCTACACCTTC. Translating gives CASSARTNYGYTF. Looking up the rest from reference TRBV7-2 and TRBJ1-2 gives the full variable domain: GAGVSQSPSNKVTEKGKDVELRCDPISGHTALYWYRQSLGQGLEFLIYFQGNSAPDKSGLPSDRFSAERTGGSVSTLTIQRTQQEDSAVYLCASSARTNYGYTFGSGTRLTVV.

In its sample, this clonotype was seen a few times. The rearrangement joins TRBV2 to TRBJ1-2; TRBD1 might be the D (6 bases). There are 15 residues in the CDR3. Germline values: CDR1 SNHLY, CDR2 FYNNEI. V was shortened by 5 bases and J by 8 bases, with 21 bases between the two germline ends. The CDR3 reads CASSSQGGGTGGYTF. For the CDR3, the DNA is TGTGCCAGCAGTTCCCAGGGCGGGGGAACAGGGGGCTACACCTTC. The full variable domain, with the rest looked up from reference TRBV2 and TRBJ1-2, is EPEVTQTPSHQVTQMGQEVILRCVPISNHLYFYWYRQILGQKVEFLVSFYNNEISEKSEIFDDQFSVERPDGSNFTLKIRSTKLEDSAMYFCASSSQGGGTGGYTFGSGTRLTVV.

This clonotype occurred many times. V and J are TRBV20-1 and TRBJ2-5; D not resolved. V was pared by 6 bases and J by 2 bases, with 13 bases between. CDR3 size: 13 residues. Germline V gives CDR1 DFQATT, CDR2 SNEGSKA (reference sequence). CDR3 bases: TGCAGTGCCAGATTTTCGCAACAAGAGACCCAGTACTTC. Protein sequence: CSARFSQQETQYF.

This clonotype was seen repeatedly, ten times or more. The V and J genes are TRBV11-2 and TRBJ1-1; no clear D. Germline V gene sequence: CDR1 SGHAT, CDR2 FQNNGV. V was clipped by 4 bases and J by 4 bases, with 22 bases between them. This CDR3 has 17 amino acids. In DNA, the CDR3 is TGTGCCAGCAGCTCGACCAGCACAAGCTCCGCGGGCACTGAAGCTTTCTTT. It encodes CASSSTSTSSAGTEAFF.